This is a list of T cell receptor beta chains from one sample in a study of shared clonotypes between healthy human individuals. The data were produced by immunoSEQ multiplex PCR, yet TCRdb's version contains in-frame clones alone and is incomplete. The data show approximately 2,000,000 clones, roughly 95% seen once. Sequencing was performed on naive CD8+ T cells from PBMCs. Every receptor here comes from a man in his late teens or twenties in good health. Some clones in this sample may be carry-over from other donors' samples. Each CDR3 is given with its conserved first and last residue. The D gene is left open where the match is weak. The listing skips clone size in some rows; elsewhere it reads once, few, many or a size class.

>TRBV25-1|NA|TRBJ1-1|NA
TGTGCCAGCAGTGTTGGGGGCCACACTGAAGCTTTCTTT
CASSVGGHTEAFF
>TRBV7-8|TRBD2|TRBJ2-1|NA
TGTGCCAGCAGCTCCCAACTGGCGGGAGGCCACAATGAGCAGTTCTTC
CASSSQLAGGHNEQFF
>TRBV14|NA|TRBJ1-6|NA
TGTGCCAGCAGCGTGGGACGGAATAATTCACCCCTCCACTTT
CASSVGRNNSPLHF
>TRBV2|NA|TRBJ2-5|NA
TGTGCCAGCAGTGAAGAATCTCCAGGGGGGGGAGAGACCCAGTACTTC
CASSEESPGGGETQYF
>TRBV27|NA|TRBJ2-7|NA
TGTGCCAGCAGTTTCGGCAGGGCTAAGTACGAGCAGTACTTC
CASSFGRAKYEQYF
>TRBV7-2|NA|TRBJ2-1|NA
TGTGCCAGCAGCTTAGGAAGGGTTGCACTAGCCCCCTACAATGAGCAGTTCTTC
CASSLGRVALAPYNEQFF
>TRBV5-4|NA|TRBJ2-2|once
TGTGCCAGCAGCTTGGACGGCGGGGAATTCACCGGGGAGCTGTTTTTT
CASSLDGGEFTGELFF
>TRBV4-3|NA|TRBJ1-1|NA
TGCGCCAGCAGCCAATTTTTGTGGGCCGCCGGTAGGGGCACTGAAGCTTTCTTT
CASSQFLWAAGRGTEAFF
>TRBV5-1|NA|TRBJ2-2|NA
TGCGCCAGCAGCTTGGCAACAGGGTTCTATCTGGGGGACACCGGGGAGCTGTTTTTT
CASSLATGFYLGDTGELFF
>TRBV29-1|TRBD2|TRBJ2-1|once
TGCAGCGTTGTGGGAAGGGAACTAGCGGGAGCCCCCAGGGGTCTAAACAATGAGCAGTTCTTC
CSVVGRELAGAPRGLNNEQFF
>TRBV7-3|NA|TRBJ1-3|NA
TGTGCCAGCAGCTTAGACAGTAACTCTGGAAACACCATATATTTT
CASSLDSNSGNTIYF
>TRBV15|TRBD1|TRBJ2-1|NA
TGTGCCACCAGCCCCGACAGGGACAGGGTCGGAGAGCAGTTCTTC
CATSPDRDRVGEQFF
>TRBV6-6|NA|TRBJ2-7|NA
TGTGCCAGCTATGAGAGACCGTCGGGAAGCTACGAGCAGTACTTC
CASYERPSGSYEQYF
>TRBV7-2|NA|TRBJ2-1|NA
TGTGCCAGCAGCTTATGGCCCGACAGCACCAGATTTGAGCAGTTCTTC
CASSLWPDSTRFEQFF
>TRBV5-4|TRBD2|TRBJ2-1|once
TGTGCCAGCAGCTTCAAGCGGGAGAAGAAGAATGAGCAGTTCTTC
CASSFKREKKNEQFF
>TRBV2|NA|TRBJ1-1|NA
TGTGCCAGCGGGTCGGACACTGAAGCTTTCTTT
CASGSDTEAFF
>TRBV2|TRBD2|TRBJ2-1|NA
TGTGCCAGCAGTGGGGACTACGAGGGTGAGCAGTTCTTC
CASSGDYEGEQFF
>TRBV29-1|TRBD2|TRBJ2-7|once
TGCAGCGCCGCAGCGGGAATTACCTACGAGCAGTACTTC
CSAAAGITYEQYF
>TRBV19|NA|TRBJ2-7|NA
TGTGCCAGTAGTATAGGTGCAGGGCCGACCTACGAGCAGTACTTC
CASSIGAGPTYEQYF
>TRBV29-1|NA|TRBJ1-4|NA
TGCAGCGGCAGGGCAACTAATGAAAAACTGTTTTTT
CSGRATNEKLFF
>TRBV5-1|TRBD2|TRBJ2-5|NA
TGCGCCAGCAGCCTCCTGGGCGGGAGATCTCAAGAGACCCAGTACTTC
CASSLLGGRSQETQYF
>TRBV27|NA|TRBJ2-5|NA
TGTGCCAGCAGTGGATACAGGGGAGGGAAGGGAGAGACCCAGTACTTC
CASSGYRGGKGETQYF
>TRBV6-4|NA|TRBJ1-1|NA
TGTGCCAGCAGTGACGGATCTGAAGCTTTCTTT
CASSDGSEAFF
>TRBV28|TRBD1|TRBJ2-7|NA
TGTGCCAGCAGTTCCCCGACAGGGGGCCCTTCGAGCTCCTACGAGCAGTACTTC
CASSSPTGGPSSSYEQYF
>TRBV7-6|NA|TRBJ1-1|NA
TGTGCCAGCAGCTTTAGTGGACCCGGTCGGCGGAACACTGAAGCTTTCTTT
CASSFSGPGRRNTEAFF
>TRBV13|TRBD1|TRBJ1-1|NA
TGTGCCAGCAGCTCCGGGACAGGGGGTGCGAGGAACACTGAAGCTTTCTTT
CASSSGTGGARNTEAFF
>TRBV6-1|TRBD2|TRBJ2-7|NA
TGTGCCAGCAGTGACGCCACTGGACTAGCGGGAAGCTACGAGCAGTACTTC
CASSDATGLAGSYEQYF
>TRBV7-8|NA|TRBJ2-7|NA
TGTGCCAGCAGCTTATCTCTGATTGGGGGGTTATTTGGCTACGAGCAGTACTTC
CASSLSLIGGLFGYEQYF
>TRBV11-2|TRBD1|TRBJ2-7|NA
TGTGCCAGCAGCTGGGACAGGGGTGGCTCCTACGAGCAGTACTTC
CASSWDRGGSYEQYF
>TRBV27|NA|TRBJ1-2|NA
TGTGCCAGCAGTCGCCCCCCCAGGGGTGAGGACTATGGCTACACCTTC
CASSRPPRGEDYGYTF
>TRBV29-1|TRBD2|TRBJ2-3|once
TGCAGCGTCCTGTCGGGAGGTACGCAGTATTTT
CSVLSGGTQYF
>TRBV18|NA|TRBJ2-7|NA
TGTGCCAGCTCACCTGGCGCCGAAAGAAATACCTACGAGCAGTACTTC
CASSPGAERNTYEQYF
>TRBV6-1|NA|TRBJ2-7|NA
TGTGCCAGCAGTGGGGACGGCTACGAGCAGTACTTC
CASSGDGYEQYF
>TRBV15|NA|TRBJ2-3|NA
TGTGCCACCAGCAGAGTGGCCCGTGGTGCGGATACGCAGTATTTT
CATSRVARGADTQYF
>TRBV9|NA|TRBJ2-7|NA
TGTGCCAGCAGCCCCGGGATCTACGAGCAGTACTTC
CASSPGIYEQYF
>TRBV6-5|TRBD2|TRBJ2-1|NA
TGTGCCAGCCGTACTCGGGAGGAGGGTGAGCAGTTCTTC
CASRTREEGEQFF
>TRBV11-2|TRBD1|TRBJ2-7|few
TGTGCCAGCAGCTATGGACAGGGGTTCGAGCAGTACTTC
CASSYGQGFEQYF
>TRBV7-9|NA|TRBJ2-7|NA
TGTGCCAGCAGCCCGCGGGGGCGCGAGACTAGATTCTACGAGCAGTACTTC
CASSPRGRETRFYEQYF
>TRBV28|TRBD1|TRBJ2-7|NA
TGTGCCAGCGGCGACAGGGGTGCGTACGAGCAGTACTTC
CASGDRGAYEQYF
>TRBV7-9|NA|TRBJ1-5|NA
TGTGCCAGCAGCTTAGGATCTTCAGGATGGGGACAGCCCCAGCATTTT
CASSLGSSGWGQPQHF
>TRBV7-8|NA|TRBJ1-1|NA
TGTGCCAGCAGCCCGGACTACTACACTGAAGCTTTCTTT
CASSPDYYTEAFF
>TRBV5-6|TRBD2|TRBJ2-3|NA
TGTGCCAGCAGTCCTAGGACTAGCGGGAGGTTCACAGATACGCAGTATTTT
CASSPRTSGRFTDTQYF
>TRBV15|NA|TRBJ2-2|NA
TGTGCCACCAGCAGACCCTCGGGACTTAATACCGGGGAGCTGTTTTTT
CATSRPSGLNTGELFF
>TRBV28|NA|TRBJ2-5|NA
TGTGCCAGCAGCCCCCCGCCGGGCGAGACCCAGTACTTC
CASSPPPGETQYF
>TRBV5-1|NA|TRBJ1-2|NA
TGCGCCAGCAGCTTAGACGGGGGAATTGGCTACACCTTC
CASSLDGGIGYTF
>TRBV18|NA|TRBJ1-1|NA
TGTGCCAGCTCACCACCGGGGGCTGGCACTGAAGCTTTCTTT
CASSPPGAGTEAFF
>TRBV5-1|NA|TRBJ1-3|NA
TGCGCCAGCAGCTTGCGTCGGGGCTCTGGAAACACCATATATTTT
CASSLRRGSGNTIYF
>TRBV9|NA|TRBJ2-3|NA
TGTGCCAGCAGCTTCCACCGGGACGTAAGCACAGATACGCAGTATTTT
CASSFHRDVSTDTQYF